A selection of T cell receptor beta chains follows, all from one sample in a study of PD-L1 blockade in urothelial cancer. Using immunoSEQ multiplex PCR, the repertoire was profiled, and TCRdb retains in-frame clones only, with some absent. Of 90,000 or so clones detected, 90% appear once; the ten largest clones hold approximately 1.5%. The input for sequencing was PBMCs, taken around atezolizumab (anti-PD-L1) treatment. The receptor set was obtained from a man between 60 and 75 years old with urothelial cancer. Both conserved end residues are part of each CDR3. The D gene is left open where the match is weak. Clone sizes are given selectively: once, few, many, or a class where the clone is expanded.

clone_size j_call v_call d_call cdr3_nt cdr3_aa
NA TRBJ2-2 TRBV30 TRBD2 TGTGCCTGGAGTTGGCTAGCGGGAGTACGGACCGGGGAGCTGTTTTTT CAWSWLAGVRTGELFF
NA TRBJ2-1 TRBV5-6 TRBD2 TGTGCCAGCAGGGATGGGACTAGCGGGAGGGTTGAGCAGTTCTTC CASRDGTSGRVEQFF
NA TRBJ2-5 TRBV4-3 TRBD2 TGCGCCAGCAGCCAAGATGCGGCTAGCGGGGGGCGTGAGACCCAGTACTTC CASSQDAASGGRETQYF
NA TRBJ2-5 TRBV9 NA TGTGCCAGCAGCGTAACAGGATTTCGGGAGACCCAGTACTTC CASSVTGFRETQYF
NA TRBJ2-7 TRBV4-1 TRBD1 TGCGCCAGCAGCCCCGCGACAGGGTATAACGAGCAGTACTTC CASSPATGYNEQYF
NA TRBJ2-1 TRBV7-8 TRBD2 TGTGCCAGCAGCTGGGGGGGGAATGAGCAGTTCTTC CASSWGGNEQFF
NA TRBJ1-1 TRBV15 TRBD1 TGTGCCACCAGCAGAGATAAGAGGACAGGTGAAGCTTTCTTT CATSRDKRTGEAFF
NA TRBJ1-5 TRBV6-1 NA TGTGCCAGCAGTGGAGAAGCCTATTCCCCCGAGGGTCAGCCCCAGCATTTT CASSGEAYSPEGQPQHF
NA TRBJ2-1 TRBV5-1 TRBD1 TGCGCCAGCAGCCCGTCAGGGGGCTCCTACAATGAGCAGTTCTTC CASSPSGGSYNEQFF
NA TRBJ2-3 TRBV29-1 NA TGCACCGTTTTGACAACTAGCACAGATACGCAGTATTTT CTVLTTSTDTQYF
NA TRBJ2-3 TRBV4-3 NA TGCGCCAGCAGCCAGCGGGGTTTAGCAGATACGCAGTATTTT CASSQRGLADTQYF
once TRBJ1-2 TRBV30 NA TGTGCCTGGAGGGGACAACCCAACTATGGCTACACCTTC CAWRGQPNYGYTF
once TRBJ2-3 TRBV5-6 TRBD1 TGTGCCAGCAGCCCGACCCCGACAGGGAGCACAGATACGCAGTATTTT CASSPTPTGSTDTQYF
NA TRBJ2-7 TRBV18 NA TGTGCCAGCTCCCCGCTGGGGCAGCCCTACGAGCAGTACTTC CASSPLGQPYEQYF
NA TRBJ1-6 TRBV6-1 TRBD1 TGTGCCAGCAGTGGCAAACAGGGGGCGGATTCACCCCTCCACTTT CASSGKQGADSPLHF
once TRBJ2-5 TRBV2 NA TGTGCCAGCAGGGGAGATCAAGAGACCCAGTACTTC CASRGDQETQYF
NA TRBJ2-3 TRBV4-1 TRBD2 TGCGCCAGCAGCCAGGCCGGGACTAGCGGGGGGGTTTCGGATACGCAGTATTTT CASSQAGTSGGVSDTQYF
NA TRBJ2-4 TRBV2 TRBD1 TGTGCCAGCAGTGAATCGACAGGGGGCGCTTCAAAAAACATTCAGTACTTC CASSESTGGASKNIQYF
NA TRBJ2-7 TRBV7-2 NA TGTGCCAGCAGCTACCAGGTGACGGGACACTCCCCTTACGAGCAGTACTTC CASSYQVTGHSPYEQYF
once TRBJ1-2 TRBV29-1 NA TGCAGCTCTAGACAGGATTTAACGGGGGGCTACACCTTC CSSRQDLTGGYTF
once TRBJ2-3 TRBV5-1 NA TGCGCCAGCAGCTTGGCCCCCCAGGGCACAGATACGCAGTATTTT CASSLAPQGTDTQYF
NA TRBJ2-3 TRBV6-5 NA TGTGCCAGCAGTTGGGACTCCCCGGATACGCAGTATTTT CASSWDSPDTQYF
NA TRBJ1-2 TRBV27 TRBD1 TGTGCCAGTGGACCGGGACAGAACTATGGCTACACCTTC CASGPGQNYGYTF
NA TRBJ2-7 TRBV19 TRBD1 TGTGCCAGTAAAAACAGGGGGCCCTACGAGCAGTACTTC CASKNRGPYEQYF
NA TRBJ2-3 TRBV19 TRBD2 TGTGCCAGTAGTATAGGGGGAGGGGATACGCAGTATTTT CASSIGGGDTQYF
NA TRBJ2-3 TRBV5-6 NA TGTGCCAGCAGCTTGCGCGGCGAAGATACGCAGTATTTT CASSLRGEDTQYF
NA TRBJ1-4 TRBV28 TRBD1 TGTGCCAGCAGACCGGACAGGGTCGGTGAAAAACTGTTTTTT CASRPDRVGEKLFF
NA TRBJ2-7 TRBV7-2 TRBD1 TGTGCCAGCAGCATACTCCCCGGCGGAGACAGGGGCTACGAGCAGTACTTC CASSILPGGDRGYEQYF
once TRBJ2-7 TRBV11-2 TRBD1 TGTGCCAGCAGCTTAGGGACAGGCGAATACTACGAGCAGTACTTC CASSLGTGEYYEQYF
NA TRBJ2-4 TRBV11-2 NA TGTGCCAGCAGCTCCCGTGTGAACCTTCAAGGGGTGGGCATTCAGTACTTC CASSSRVNLQGVGIQYF
once TRBJ2-1 TRBV2 NA TGTGCCAGCAACGGGGGGCCCCCCTACAATGAGCAGTTCTTC CASNGGPPYNEQFF
NA TRBJ1-1 TRBV7-2 TRBD1 TGTGCCAGCAGCTCAGGGGGCGCGATTACTGAAGCTTTCTTT CASSSGGAITEAFF
NA TRBJ2-2 TRBV7-9 TRBD1 TGTGCCAGCAGCCCCAGGGGGCGCGTGTCCGGGGAGCTGTTTTTT CASSPRGRVSGELFF
NA TRBJ1-5 TRBV30 NA TGTGCCTGGAGTCCACAGACAGTAAATCAGCCCCAGCATTTT CAWSPQTVNQPQHF
NA TRBJ2-5 TRBV19 NA TGTGCCAGTAGTAGACAGGCCCAAGAGACCCAGTACTTC CASSRQAQETQYF
once TRBJ1-6 TRBV7-2 TRBD1 TGTGCCAGCAGTGGGCTGGGACAGAATTCACCCCTCCACTTT CASSGLGQNSPLHF
few TRBJ2-2 TRBV6-5 NA TGTGCCAGCAGTTACGGGAGGTCGACCGGGGAGCTGTTTTTT CASSYGRSTGELFF
NA TRBJ2-2 TRBV7-2 TRBD2 TGTGCCAGCAGCTTAGTAGCGGGCGGGGGAATAACCGGGGAGCTGTTTTTT CASSLVAGGGITGELFF
NA TRBJ1-2 TRBV4-3 NA TGCGCCAGCAGCCAAGATCTTACCCGACAGACCTACACCTTC CASSQDLTRQTYTF
NA TRBJ1-4 TRBV10-3 NA TGTGCCATCAGTGAGTCGCCAGGGAATAATGAAAAACTGTTTTTT CAISESPGNNEKLFF
NA TRBJ2-2 TRBV10-3 NA TGTGCCATCAGTGAGACAGTCAGCCCGAACACCGGGGAGCTGTTTTTT CAISETVSPNTGELFF
NA TRBJ1-3 TRBV5-1 TRBD1 TGCGCCAGCAGCTCACAGGGGATCGGTGGAAACACCATATATTTT CASSSQGIGGNTIYF
NA TRBJ2-1 TRBV28 TRBD1 TGTGCCAGCAGGACAGGGGGGTACTACAATGAGCAGTTCTTC CASRTGGYYNEQFF
few TRBJ1-5 TRBV10-3 NA TGTGCCATCAGTGAGTCGGATTCACCAGGGCGAAATCAGCCCCAGCATTTT CAISESDSPGRNQPQHF
NA TRBJ2-7 TRBV11-2 TRBD2 TGTGCCAGCAGCTTGGCGAGCGGGAGGGCCCCCTACGAGCAGTACTTC CASSLASGRAPYEQYF